Listed below are T cell receptor beta chains from one sample, sequenced in a study of blood T cell repertoires in COVID-19. Profiled with immunoSEQ multiplex PCR; TCRdb holds only in-frame clones, not every one. The sample shows about 200,000 clones, around nine tenths of them seen only once. The specimen was peripheral blood. The receptors originated from a man between 45 and 60 years old with COVID-19, enrolled during active disease. Each CDR3 is given with its conserved first and last residue. The D gene is left open where the match is weak. Rows may omit the clone size; those that give it use once, few, many or a size class.

CDR3: CASSLVPPGTGAGGTEAFF; DNA: TGCGCCAGCAGCTTGGTACCCCCCGGGACAGGGGCTGGGGGTACTGAAGCTTTCTTT; size: few; D: TRBD1; V: TRBV5-1; J: TRBJ1-1
CDR3: CASSYPPSGRRETQYF; DNA: TGTGCCAGCAGTTACCCCCCCAGCGGGAGGAGGGAGACCCAGTACTTC; size: -; D: TRBD2; V: TRBV6-2/TRBV6-3; J: TRBJ2-5
CDR3: CASRGQGAENSPLHF; DNA: TGTGCCAGTAGGGGACAGGGGGCGGAAAATTCACCCCTCCACTTT; size: once; D: TRBD1; V: TRBV19; J: TRBJ1-6
CDR3: CASSKTVGQGNDYEQYF; DNA: -; size: -; D: -; V: TRBV21-1; J: TRBJ2-7
CDR3: CASSTSPGTGGNQPQHF; DNA: TGTGCCAGTAGTACCAGTCCCGGGACAGGGGGCAATCAGCCCCAGCATTTT; size: -; D: TRBD1; V: TRBV19; J: TRBJ1-5
CDR3: CASSLALRGEQYF; DNA: TGTGCCAGCAGTTTAGCTCTTAGGGGGGAGCAGTACTTC; size: many; D: -; V: TRBV27; J: TRBJ2-7
CDR3: CASSSGQPRETQYF; DNA: TGTGCCAGCAGCTCCGGACAGCCTAGGGAGACCCAGTACTTC; size: -; D: -; V: TRBV7-3; J: TRBJ2-5
CDR3: CATTGNSPLHF; DNA: TGTGCCACCACAGGGAACTCACCCCTCCACTTT; size: -; D: -; V: TRBV6-5; J: TRBJ1-6
CDR3: CASSSTGGHPSNQPQHF; DNA: TGTGCCAGCAGCTCCACTGGGGGACACCCGAGCAATCAGCCCCAGCATTTT; size: -; D: -; V: TRBV7-9; J: TRBJ1-5
CDR3: CASSFQGTKNIQYF; DNA: TGTGCCAGCAGCTTTCAGGGAACCAAAAACATTCAGTACTTC; size: -; D: -; V: TRBV7-2; J: TRBJ2-4
CDR3: CASSLSVKNYGYTF; DNA: TGCGCCAGCAGCTTGTCAGTCAAAAACTATGGCTACACCTTC; size: -; D: -; V: TRBV5-1; J: TRBJ1-2
CDR3: CASSLSGFTDTQYF; DNA: TGTGCCAGCAGCTTATCAGGATTCACAGATACGCAGTATTTT; size: -; D: -; V: TRBV7-9; J: TRBJ2-3
CDR3: CASSLVAGGSYNEQFF; DNA: TGCGCCAGCAGCTTGGTTGCGGGGGGGTCCTACAATGAGCAGTTCTTC; size: -; D: TRBD2; V: TRBV5-1; J: TRBJ2-1
CDR3: CAISDSAGEGEQFF; DNA: TGTGCCATCAGTGATTCGGCGGGAGAGGGTGAGCAGTTCTTC; size: -; D: TRBD2; V: TRBV10-3; J: TRBJ2-1
CDR3: CASSPLAGDNEQFF; DNA: TGTGCCAGCAGTCCCCTAGCGGGAGACAATGAGCAGTTCTTC; size: -; D: TRBD2; V: TRBV6-6; J: TRBJ2-1
CDR3: CASSERGAAMNTEAFF; DNA: TGTGCCAGCAGTGAACGTGGGGCCGCCATGAACACTGAAGCTTTCTTT; size: -; D: -; V: TRBV6-1; J: TRBJ1-1
CDR3: CASSGSGGKETQYF; DNA: TGTGCCAGCAGTGGTAGCGGGGGGAAAGAGACCCAGTACTTC; size: -; D: TRBD2; V: TRBV28; J: TRBJ2-5
CDR3: CASSPGQGYEQYF; DNA: TGTGCCAGCAGCCCAGGACAGGGCTACGAGCAGTACTTC; size: -; D: TRBD1; V: TRBV7-8; J: TRBJ2-7
CDR3: CASSQGQSAGGPNEQFF; DNA: TGTGCCAGCAGCCAAGGTCAGTCGGCGGGGGGGCCCAATGAGCAGTTCTTC; size: -; D: TRBD2; V: TRBV4-2; J: TRBJ2-1
CDR3: CASSRQGPHNSPLHF; DNA: TGTGCCAGCAGTCGACAGGGGCCCCATAATTCACCCCTCCACTTT; size: -; D: TRBD1; V: TRBV6-6; J: TRBJ1-6
CDR3: CASSPRTGAAGNTIYF; DNA: TGTGCCAGCTCACCACGGACAGGGGCTGCTGGAAACACCATATATTTT; size: -; D: TRBD1; V: TRBV18; J: TRBJ1-3
CDR3: CASSLAPTPNQPQHF; DNA: TGCGCCAGCAGCTTGGCCCCGACACCAAATCAGCCCCAGCATTTT; size: -; D: -; V: TRBV5-1; J: TRBJ1-5
CDR3: CASSLGVGVNTEAFF; DNA: TGCGCCAGCAGCTTGGGGGTAGGGGTGAACACTGAAGCTTTCTTT; size: -; D: -; V: TRBV5-1; J: TRBJ1-1
CDR3: CASSLQGQYQETQYF; DNA: TGTGCCAGCTCCCTCCAAGGACAGTACCAAGAGACCCAGTACTTC; size: -; D: -; V: TRBV18; J: TRBJ2-5
CDR3: CASSRQGGRYTEAFF; DNA: TGTGCCAGCAGCAGACAGGGGGGAAGGTACACTGAAGCTTTCTTT; size: once; D: TRBD1; V: TRBV5-4; J: TRBJ1-1
CDR3: CASSLWGRPDSNQPQHF; DNA: TGTGCCAGCAGTCTCTGGGGCCGGCCGGATAGCAATCAGCCCCAGCATTTT; size: -; D: -; V: TRBV2; J: TRBJ1-5
CDR3: CASSLGQGHNSPLHF; DNA: TGTGCCAGCAGCTTGGGACAGGGCCATAATTCACCCCTCCACTTT; size: few; D: TRBD1; V: TRBV5-4; J: TRBJ1-6
CDR3: CSASAGTSQIYEQYF; DNA: TGCAGTGCTAGTGCCGGGACTAGCCAAATCTACGAGCAGTACTTC; size: -; D: TRBD2; V: TRBV20-1; J: TRBJ2-7
CDR3: CSASKDRRNSGNTIYF; DNA: TGCAGTGCTAGTAAGGACAGGCGAAACTCTGGAAACACCATATATTTT; size: -; D: TRBD1; V: TRBV20-1; J: TRBJ1-3
CDR3: CASSVPGPDRAHSGNTIYF; DNA: TGTGCCAGCAGCGTCCCTGGGCCAGACAGGGCACACTCTGGAAACACCATATATTTT; size: -; D: TRBD1; V: TRBV9; J: TRBJ1-3